This record covers a single T cell receptor (beta chain). The antigen is unknown. The length of the CDR3 is 16 residues. V was trimmed by 1 base and J by 0 bases, leaving 11 bases between them. Germline V gene sequence: CDR1 SEHNR, CDR2 FQNEAQ (reference sequence). This specimen belongs to a study of T cell responses to AZD1222 COVID-19 vaccine. General study points: Only after the peak T cell response were repertoires sampled.

TCRdb's copy holds only in-frame clones and misses some; the assay was immunoSEQ multiplex PCR. The profile shows 100,000 or so clones, 85% to 90% of them singletons. Sequences were derived from peripheral blood, sampled on day 0 of AZD1222 vaccination. The clonotype was recovered from an adult in good health. The chain couples TRBV7-9 to TRBJ2-3; D remains unclear. The CDR3 here is CASSLGRASSTDTQYF. The CDR3 DNA is TGTGCCAGCAGCTTAGGCCGGGCATCTAGCACAGATACGCAGTATTTT.